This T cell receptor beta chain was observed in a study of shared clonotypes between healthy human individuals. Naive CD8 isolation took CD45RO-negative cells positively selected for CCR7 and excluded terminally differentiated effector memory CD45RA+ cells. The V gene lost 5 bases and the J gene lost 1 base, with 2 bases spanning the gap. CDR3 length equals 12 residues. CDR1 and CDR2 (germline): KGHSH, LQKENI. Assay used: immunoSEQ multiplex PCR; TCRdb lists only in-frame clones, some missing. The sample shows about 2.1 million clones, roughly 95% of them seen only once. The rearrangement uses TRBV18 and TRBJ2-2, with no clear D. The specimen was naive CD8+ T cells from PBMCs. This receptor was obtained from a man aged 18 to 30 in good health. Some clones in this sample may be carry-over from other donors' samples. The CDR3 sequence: CASSWNTGELFF. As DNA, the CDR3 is TGTGCCAGCTCATGGAACACCGGGGAGCTGTTTTTT.